Below are 17 T cell receptor beta chains sequenced from a single sample in a study of blood T cell repertoires in COVID-19. TCRdb keeps only in-frame clones here, not all; method: immunoSEQ multiplex PCR. The data show roughly 300,000 clones, roughly 90% seen once. Sequenced material: peripheral blood. Receptors originate from a woman in her twenties or thirties with COVID-19, enrolled during active disease.

The chain links TRBV16 to TRBJ2-7; the match to TRBD1 covers 7 bases. Germline CDR1 KGHSY, CDR2 FQNENV. The V segment lost 10 bases and the J segment 0 bases; nucleotides outside the gene matches: 39. This CDR3 has 24 residues. CDR3 DNA sequence: TGTGCCACGAAAGTAGTGAGCGTGCGAGGGGAACCTAGTCCGGGACAGCGAAACTCCTACGAGCAGTACTTC. Protein product: CATKVVSVRGEPSPGQRNSYEQYF.

J is TRBJ2-3 and V is TRBV5-1, with a possible D match to TRBD1 (5 bases). V was clipped by 0 bases and J by 3 bases, with 14 bases between them. Germline V gene sequence: CDR1 SGHRS, CDR2 YFSETQ. CDR3 length: 16 residues. The chain's CDR3 is CASSLVGPSGTDTQYF. The DNA for the CDR3 is TGCGCCAGCAGCTTGGTGGGCCCTTCAGGGACAGATACGCAGTATTTT.

The count of this clone is one. This sequence joins TRBV6-6 and TRBJ1-2, with D perhaps matching TRBD1 (5 bases). This CDR3 contains 12 residues. From germline, CDR1 is MNHNY and CDR2 SVGAGI (reference sequence). The V end was cut by 4 bases, the J end by 6 bases, with 9 bases between. CDR3 protein: CASSWDLDGYTF. As DNA, the CDR3 is TGTGCCAGCAGTTGGGACTTAGATGGCTACACCTTC.

The chain has TRBV12-2 and TRBJ2-7; the tabulated D call, TRBD2, remains unverified against the DNA. TRBV12-2 is designated a pseudogene. The CDR3 totals 15 residues. CDR3 sequence reads: CASRLTDPPQPQQYF. Here the CDR3 DNA reads TGTGCAAGTCGCTTGACTGACCCGCCCCAACCACAGCAGTACTTC.

The chain has TRBV30 and TRBJ1-5, with D tentatively TRBD1 (6 bases). Germline CDR1 and CDR2: GTSNPN and SVGIG (reference sequence). This CDR3 is built from 13 residues. V was pared by 1 base and J by 15 bases, with 19 bases between. CDR3 sequence: CAWSEGVGGPGHF. The CDR3 DNA reads TGTGCCTGGAGTGAGGGGGTTGGGGGACCTGGGCATTTT.

The CDR3 region has the DNA TGTGCCAGTGGACGGGAGAACTATGGCTACACCTTC. Protein: CASGRENYGYTF. The rearrangement links TRBV2 to TRBJ1-2; D call uncertain. Germline CDR1 and CDR2: SNHLY and FYNNEI. The V gene lost 9 bases and the J gene lost 2 bases, with 10 bases spanning the gap. This CDR3 contains 12 residues. The whole variable domain, filled in from reference TRBV2 and TRBJ1-2, reads EPEVTQTPSHQVTQMGQEVILRCVPISNHLYFYWYRQILGQKVEFLVSFYNNEISEKSEIFDDQFSVERPDGSNFTLKIRSTKLEDSAMYFCASGRENYGYTFGSGTRLTVV.

This rearrangement joins TRBV2 to TRBJ1-4; perhaps TRBD1 as D (6 bases). This CDR3 has 17 amino acids. Per germline, CDR1 SNHLY and CDR2 FYNNEI. Trimming stripped 6 bases from V and 3 bases from J, with 20 bases between. CDR3 sequence reads: CASSRRQVSQPNEKLFF. For the CDR3, the DNA is TGTGCCAGCAGCCGTCGACAGGTTTCACAACCTAATGAAAAACTGTTTTTT.

The chain is built from TRBV2 and TRBJ1-6; 8 bases line up with TRBD1. V shed 4 bases, J shed 18 bases, and the junction held 5 bases outside the gene matches. The CDR3 length is 11 residues. From germline, CDR1 is SNHLY and CDR2 FYNNEI. The CDR3: CASSGGQVSHF. The CDR3 DNA reads TGTGCCAGCAGTGGGGGACAGGTTTCCCACTTT. Based on the CDR3 plus reference TRBV2 and TRBJ1-6, the full variable domain is EPEVTQTPSHQVTQMGQEVILRCVPISNHLYFYWYRQILGQKVEFLVSFYNNEISEKSEIFDDQFSVERPDGSNFTLKIRSTKLEDSAMYFCASSGGQVSHFGNGTRLTVT.

Only a few counts were recorded for this clone. The CDR3 DNA is TGCAGCGTTGAGGGGACGGAGGGCTACGAGCAGTACTTC. Encoded protein: CSVEGTEGYEQYF. J is TRBJ2-7 and V is TRBV29-1, with D tentatively TRBD2 (6 bases). The V gene lost 3 bases and the J gene lost 3 bases, with 12 bases spanning the gap. This CDR3 has 13 amino acids. Germline V lookup: CDR1 SQVTM, CDR2 ANQGSEA.

The chain carries TRBV30 and TRBJ1-5, with D perhaps TRBD1 (5 bases). The V end was cut by 2 bases, the J end by 3 bases, with 14 bases between. The germline gives CDR1 GTSNPN, CDR2 SVGIG (reference sequence). The CDR3 sequence is 15 residues long. The CDR3 loop reads CAWSPKGRNNQPQHF. As DNA, the CDR3 is TGTGCCTGGAGTCCTAAGGGGAGGAACAATCAGCCCCAGCATTTT.

V is TRBV7-9 and J is TRBJ1-6; tentatively, D is TRBD1 (5 bases). The CDR3 is made up of 15 amino acids. Germline values: CDR1 SEHNR, CDR2 FQNEAQ (reference sequence). The V end was cut by 1 base, the J end by 8 bases, with 12 bases between. CDR3: CASSLVGIGDSPLHF. CDR3 nucleotide sequence: TGTGCCAGCAGCTTAGTAGGGATAGGGGATTCACCCCTCCACTTT.

The chain uses TRBV4-2 and TRBJ2-1, with 7 bases that match TRBD1. The CDR3 contains 15 residues. V lost 0 bases and J lost 7; bases outside the gene matches: 6. Germline-derived CDR1 and CDR2 are LGHNA and YNFKEQ. DNA for the CDR3: TGTGCCAGCAGCCAAGATCACAGGGGTATGAATGAGCAGTTCTTC. Protein product: CASSQDHRGMNEQFF.

The rearrangement links TRBV7-2 to TRBJ2-3; no reliable D call. V lost 4 bases to trimming and J lost 4 bases, with 9 bases between them. The CDR3 is 13 amino acids. Germline CDR1 SGHTA, CDR2 FQGNSA. The CDR3 here is CASSSRVADTQYF. As DNA, the CDR3 is TGTGCCAGCAGCTCCCGGGTGGCAGATACGCAGTATTTT.

This clone was seen a single time. The rearrangement uses TRBV7-2 and TRBJ2-3, with TRBD2 matching 8 bases. The trim removed 2 bases at V and 0 bases at J, leaving 4 bases unmatched. CDR3 length equals 16 residues. In germline, CDR1 is SGHTA, CDR2 FQGNSA. For the CDR3, the DNA is TGTGCCAGCAGCTTAACTAGCGGACCTAGCACAGATACGCAGTATTTT. It specifies CASSLTSGPSTDTQYF.

The rearrangement uses TRBV7-9 and TRBJ1-5, with 9 nucleotides matching TRBD1. The CDR3 runs to 16 residues. The germline V gene has CDR1 SEHNR and CDR2 FQNEAQ (reference sequence). With V trimmed by 2 bases and J by 1 base, 3 bases remained unmatched. DNA of the CDR3: TGTGCCAGCAGCTTATTCGGACAGGGGAGCAATCAGCCCCAGCATTTT. It specifies CASSLFGQGSNQPQHF.

The chain is built from TRBV2 and TRBJ1-4, with D unresolved. Germline CDR1 is SNHLY and CDR2 is FYNNEI. The CDR3 has 12 amino acids. V lost 4 bases and J lost 6, with 6 bases in between. For the CDR3, the DNA is TGTGCCAGCAGTGTAGGAGATGAAAAACTGTTTTTT. Its translation is CASSVGDEKLFF.

The rearrangement uses TRBV7-3 and TRBJ2-2; possibly TRBD1 for D (5 bases). Germline CDR1 is SGHTA and CDR2 is FQGTGA. Trimming cost V 3 bases and J 0 bases, with 11 bases left between them. CDR3 length equals 16 residues. The DNA for the CDR3 is TGTGCCAGCAGCTTTGGCAGGGCCACGAACACCGGGGAGCTGTTTTTT. Translated: CASSFGRATNTGELFF.